Sequencing of this TCR beta chain was carried out in a study of blood T cell repertoires in COVID-19. Study summary: Samples came from the United States, Italy and Spain, spanning acute and convalescent COVID-19. PBMCs, B-cell-depleted T cells, or T cells were the source of the cDNA or gDNA that made up the material.

Under the authors' procedure: Estimation of nucleated cell counts relied on the amplification of reference gene primers. Assay: immunoSEQ multiplex PCR; the TCRdb copy retains only in-frame clones and omits some. That table gives V, J and clone size, and the DNA gave D and trimming. The table includes about 100,000 clones, 79% detected once. CDR1 and CDR2 (germline): SGHAT, FQNNGV. The CDR3 runs 14 residues. The ends were cut back, 6 bases at V and 0 bases at J, with 10 bases in the middle. The TCR sequence derives from a woman aged 80 or older with active or convalescent COVID-19. The chain employs TRBV11-2 and TRBJ2-3; D is possibly TRBD1 (6 bases). The specimen was peripheral blood. The CDR3 spells CASSGTPSTDTQYF. The CDR3 coding sequence is TGTGCCAGCAGTGGGACACCTAGCACAGATACGCAGTATTTT.